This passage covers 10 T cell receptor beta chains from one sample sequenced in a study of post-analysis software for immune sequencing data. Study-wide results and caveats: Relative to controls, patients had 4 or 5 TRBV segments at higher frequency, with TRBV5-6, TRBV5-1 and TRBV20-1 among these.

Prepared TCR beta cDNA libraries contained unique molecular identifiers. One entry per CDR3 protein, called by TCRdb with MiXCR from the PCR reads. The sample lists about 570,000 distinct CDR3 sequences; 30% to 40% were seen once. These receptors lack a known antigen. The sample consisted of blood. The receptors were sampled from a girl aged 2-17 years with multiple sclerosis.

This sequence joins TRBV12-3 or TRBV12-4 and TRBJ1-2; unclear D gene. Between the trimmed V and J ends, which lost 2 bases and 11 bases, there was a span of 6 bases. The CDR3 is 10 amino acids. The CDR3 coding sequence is TGTGCCAGCAGTTTACTTAGTTACACCTTC. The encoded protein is CASSLLSYTF.

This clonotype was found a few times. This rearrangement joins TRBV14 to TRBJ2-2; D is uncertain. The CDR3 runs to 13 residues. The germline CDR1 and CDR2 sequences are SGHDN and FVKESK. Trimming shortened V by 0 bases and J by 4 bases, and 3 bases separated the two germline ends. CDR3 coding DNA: TGTGCCAGCAGCCAAGATCTCACCGGGGAGCTGTTTTTT. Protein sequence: CASSQDLTGELFF.

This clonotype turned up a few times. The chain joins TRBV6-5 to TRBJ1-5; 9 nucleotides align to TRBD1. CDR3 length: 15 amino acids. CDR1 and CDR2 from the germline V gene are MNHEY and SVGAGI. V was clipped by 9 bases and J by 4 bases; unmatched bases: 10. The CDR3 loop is CASRPGQGWNQPQHF. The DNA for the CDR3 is TGTGCCAGTAGGCCGGGACAGGGATGGAATCAGCCCCAGCATTTT.

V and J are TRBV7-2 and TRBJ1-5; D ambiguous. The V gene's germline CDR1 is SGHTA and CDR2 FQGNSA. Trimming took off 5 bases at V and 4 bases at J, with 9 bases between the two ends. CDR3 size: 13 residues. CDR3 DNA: TGTGCCAGCAGCAACAGTGTAAATCAGCCCCAGCATTTT. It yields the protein CASSNSVNQPQHF.

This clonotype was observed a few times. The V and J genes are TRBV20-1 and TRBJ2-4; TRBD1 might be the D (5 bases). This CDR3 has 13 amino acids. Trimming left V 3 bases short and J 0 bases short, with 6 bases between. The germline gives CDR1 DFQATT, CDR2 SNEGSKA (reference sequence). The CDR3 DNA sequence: TGCAGTGCTAGGACAGTAGCCAAAAACATTCAGTACTTC. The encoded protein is CSARTVAKNIQYF.

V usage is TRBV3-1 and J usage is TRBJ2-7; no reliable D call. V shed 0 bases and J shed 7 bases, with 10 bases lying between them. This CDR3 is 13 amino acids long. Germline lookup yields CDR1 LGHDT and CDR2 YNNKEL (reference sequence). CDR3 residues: CASSQDWVDEQYF. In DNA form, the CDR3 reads TGTGCCAGCAGCCAAGACTGGGTCGATGAGCAGTACTTC.

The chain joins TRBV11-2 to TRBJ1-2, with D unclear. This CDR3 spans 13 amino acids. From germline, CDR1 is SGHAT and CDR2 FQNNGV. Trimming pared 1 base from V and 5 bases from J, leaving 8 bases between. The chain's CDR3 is CASSLVPGYGYTF. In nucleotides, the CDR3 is TGTGCCAGCAGCTTAGTGCCAGGATATGGCTACACCTTC.

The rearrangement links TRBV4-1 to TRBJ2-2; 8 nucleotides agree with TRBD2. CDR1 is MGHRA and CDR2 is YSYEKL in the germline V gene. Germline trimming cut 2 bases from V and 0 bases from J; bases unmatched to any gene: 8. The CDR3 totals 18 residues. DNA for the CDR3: TGCGCCAGCAGCCAACGCTTAAGGCGGGGGGCGAACACCGGGGAGCTGTTTTTT. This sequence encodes CASSQRLRRGANTGELFF.

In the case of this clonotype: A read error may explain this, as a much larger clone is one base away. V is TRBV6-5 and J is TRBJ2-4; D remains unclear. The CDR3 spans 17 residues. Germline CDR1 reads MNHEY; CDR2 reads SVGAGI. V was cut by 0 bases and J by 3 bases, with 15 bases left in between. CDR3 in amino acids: CASSYSVPESGKNIQYF. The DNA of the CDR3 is TGTGCCAGCAGTTACTCCGTCCCGGAAAGTGGCAAAAACATTCAGTACTTC.

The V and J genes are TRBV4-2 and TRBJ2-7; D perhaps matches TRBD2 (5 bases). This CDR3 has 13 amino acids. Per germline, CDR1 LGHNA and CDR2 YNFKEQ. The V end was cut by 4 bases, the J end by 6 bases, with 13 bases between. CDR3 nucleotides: TGTGCCAGCAGCCGAAACGGGGTAGGCGAGCAGTACTTC. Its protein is CASSRNGVGEQYF.